This T cell receptor beta chain was documented in a study of blood T cell repertoires in COVID-19. Germline-derived CDR1 and CDR2 are MGHDK and SYGVNS. This CDR3 is built from 15 residues. The V gene lost 2 bases and the J gene lost 9 bases, with 14 bases spanning the gap. Followed longitudinally, the Seattle patients had been enrolled during active infection. As originally analysed: Amplification of reference gene primers provided the estimated nucleated cell counts. The method was immunoSEQ multiplex PCR; TCRdb's version includes in-frame clones alone and lacks a portion of them. V and J calls and clone size are copied from that table; D and trimming were computed from the DNA. The sample consists of about 440,000 clones, approximately 89% of them appearing once.

Sequencing was done on a sample of peripheral blood. The receptor was derived from a woman aged 50 to 60 with COVID-19, enrolled during active disease. The rearrangement joins TRBV25-1 to TRBJ1-6, with D unclear. This CDR3 is CASSETRPGLSPLHF. The CDR3 bases are TGTGCCAGCAGTGAAACTAGGCCAGGCCTTTCACCCCTCCACTTT.